This T cell receptor (beta chain) was documented in a study of shared clonotypes between healthy human individuals. Overall study: CD4 naive and CD4 memory each took three plates per donor, while CD8 naive took two and CD8 memory one. Notes on the study in general: Although depth was large, rarefaction showed that sequencing of the sorted subsets was incomplete. Clonotypes which were not shared had lower generation probabilities than clonotypes that all four donors shared. Four donors shared approximately 5% of their naive CD4 clonotypes.

Trimming shortened V by 2 bases and J by 4 bases, and 11 bases separated the two germline ends. The CDR3 runs 14 residues. The germline V gene encodes CDR1 ENHRY and CDR2 SYGVKD. Method: immunoSEQ multiplex PCR; TCRdb's copy keeps in-frame clones and lacks some. The repertoire holds millions of clones, with about 92% as singletons. With regard to this clone: Its specificity is not known.

The naive CD8 subset, CD45RO-negative cells positively selected for CCR7, excluded terminally differentiated effector memory CD45RA+ cells. V is TRBV10-3 and J is TRBJ1-1; possibly TRBD1 for D (6 bases). The sequence derives from a man aged 18 to 30 in good health. Some clones in this sample may be carry-over from other donors' samples. The specimen was naive CD8+ T cells from PBMCs. DNA of the CDR3: TGTGCCATCAGTGAGGAAGGGGGGGGCACTGAAGCTTTCTTT. Translating gives CAISEEGGGTEAFF.